What follows are 16 T cell receptor beta chains derived from one specimen sequenced in a study of shared clonotypes between healthy human individuals. Repertoires were generated with immunoSEQ multiplex PCR, while TCRdb's copy carries only in-frame clones and drops some. This repertoire shows roughly 1,000,000 clones, approximately 80% found once; its top ten account for around 0.6%. The specimen sequenced was memory CD4+ T cells from PBMCs. Subset denoted: CD45RA-negative fraction. The receptors derive from a man between 18 and 35 years old in good health. Some clones in this sample may be carry-over from other donors' samples.

The table lists this clone with a few counts. This chain links TRBV7-9 with TRBJ1-2; D unresolved. The V gene lost 8 bases and the J gene lost 4 bases, with 14 bases spanning the gap. The CDR3 consists of 13 residues. Germline V gene lookup returns CDR1 SEHNR and CDR2 FQNEAQ (reference sequence). CDR3: CASEKSGGYGYTF. The CDR3 DNA is TGTGCCAGCGAGAAAAGCGGCGGCTATGGCTACACCTTC.

This clone has a handful of counts. The chain links TRBV30 to TRBJ1-5, with a weak D call TRBD1 (6 bases). The CDR3 is 16 amino acids. Trimming removed 3 bases from V and 5 bases from J, with 20 bases in between. Germline V gives CDR1 GTSNPN, CDR2 SVGIG (reference sequence). The CDR3 region has the DNA TGTGCCTGGAGCGGGGGGGGCCGGACCCGGGATCAGCCCCAGCATTTT. Translating gives CAWSGGGRTRDQPQHF. The complete variable domain, with remaining parts taken from reference TRBV30 and TRBJ1-5, reads SQTIHQWPATLVQPVGSPLSLECTVEGTSNPNLYWYRQAAGRGLQLLFYSVGIGQISSEVPQNLSASRPQDRQFILSSKKLLLSDSGFYLCAWSGGGRTRDQPQHFGDGTRLSIL.

This clone was recorded a few times. This chain links TRBV7-2 with TRBJ2-3, with 9 bases lining up with TRBD2. The CDR3 covers 15 residues. V trimming: 5 bases; J trimming: 6 bases; junction bases outside the gene matches: 9. Germline lookup yields CDR1 SGHTA and CDR2 FQGNSA. CDR3: CASSPTSGPWDTQYF. The CDR3 nucleotides are TGTGCCAGCAGCCCGACTAGCGGCCCCTGGGATACGCAGTATTTT.

The chain combines TRBV13 with TRBJ2-3, with 8 bases aligning to TRBD2. V shed 6 bases and J 4 bases; nucleotides not matched to a gene: 9. Germline V lookup: CDR1 PRHDT, CDR2 FYEKMQ (reference sequence). The CDR3 loop spans 15 amino acids. The CDR3 loop is CASRPPGLGPDTQYF. CDR3 DNA: TGTGCCAGCAGACCACCGGGACTAGGACCAGATACGCAGTATTTT.

The V and J genes are TRBV7-1 and TRBJ2-1; D is uncertain. TRBV7-1 is reported as an ORF; its role is uncertain. Trimming shortened V by 4 bases and J by 6 bases, and 16 bases separated the two germline ends. This CDR3 comprises 15 residues. CDR3 residues: CASSLSPLGGNEQFF. The CDR3 DNA reads TGTGCCAGCAGCTTATCTCCCCTAGGTGGCAATGAGCAGTTCTTC.

This clone showed up just once. The chain has TRBV10-1 and TRBJ2-1; D uncertain. V was trimmed by 8 bases and J by 8 bases, leaving 4 bases between them. Germline assignment: CDR1 WNHNN and CDR2 SYGVQD (reference sequence). This CDR3 region has 9 residues. The CDR3 reads CASPHEQFF. CDR3 DNA sequence: TGCGCCAGCCCTCATGAGCAGTTCTTC.

This clone is a singleton in its sample. A read error likely explains this, since a far larger clone differs by one base. The V call is TRBV30, the J call TRBJ2-5, with D unresolved. This CDR3 spans 11 amino acids. Germline CDR1 and CDR2: GTSNPN and SVGIG (reference sequence). With 4 bases removed from V and 6 bases from J, the gap between germline ends came to 9 bases. The CDR3 bases are TGTGCCTGGACAGGTCAAAAGACCCAGTACTTC. It is translated as CAWTGQKTQYF. The whole variable domain, filled in from reference TRBV30 and TRBJ2-5, reads SQTIHQWPATLVQPVGSPLSLECTVEGTSNPNLYWYRQAAGRGLQLLFYSVGIGQISSEVPQNLSASRPQDRQFILSSKKLLLSDSGFYLCAWTGQKTQYFGPGTRLLVL.

The chain recombines TRBV5-1 with TRBJ1-5; D unresolved. This CDR3 region has 13 residues. Germline V gives CDR1 SGHRS, CDR2 YFSETQ. The V and J ends lost 5 bases and 4 bases respectively, with 10 bases between them. For the CDR3, the DNA is TGCGCCAGCAGTCCAGACTGGAATCAGCCCCAGCATTTT. The encoded protein is CASSPDWNQPQHF.

The J gene is TRBJ2-7, the V gene TRBV7-9; 11 nucleotides align to TRBD2. This CDR3 spans 15 amino acids. V lost 5 bases to trimming and J lost 4 bases; unmatched junction nucleotides: 7. The V gene's germline CDR1 is SEHNR and CDR2 FQNEAQ (reference sequence). The CDR3 DNA reads as TGTGCCAGCAGCGAGGGACTAGCGGCAACTTACGAGCAGTACTTC. Amino acid sequence: CASSEGLAATYEQYF.

This clone has only a few counts. The V and J genes are TRBV4-2 and TRBJ2-1; TRBD2 matches 11 bases. Trimming cost V 4 bases and J 6 bases; bases outside gene matches: 23. The CDR3 consists of 21 residues. CDR1 and CDR2 from the germline V gene are LGHNA and YNFKEQ. CDR3 residues: CASSLRGGLAGGRLKTNEQFF. CDR3 bases: TGTGCCAGCAGCCTAAGAGGTGGACTAGCGGGTGGCAGGCTAAAAACCAATGAGCAGTTCTTC.

This sequence joins TRBV2 and TRBJ1-2; D might be TRBD1 (5 bases). The V end was cut by 7 bases, the J end by 4 bases, with 16 bases between. Germline V lookup: CDR1 SNHLY, CDR2 FYNNEI. The CDR3 sequence is 14 residues long. The CDR3 protein is CASTREGTAYGYTF. The DNA for the CDR3 is TGTGCCAGCACCCGAGAAGGGACGGCCTATGGCTACACCTTC.

The rearrangement links TRBV6-6 to TRBJ2-2; a weak D match, TRBD1 (7 bases). The CDR3 is made up of 15 amino acids. V dropped 6 bases and J dropped 5 bases, with 16 bases sitting between them. Germline V gives CDR1 MNHNY, CDR2 SVGAGI (reference sequence). Here the CDR3 DNA reads TGTGCCAGCAGCTTTAACAGGGGAGGTACCGGGGAGCTGTTTTTT. Residues: CASSFNRGGTGELFF.

The chain has TRBV4-1 and TRBJ1-5; 7 bases map to TRBD1. Germline V gene data show CDR1 as MGHRA and CDR2 as YSYEKL. The CDR3 contains 19 residues. V was clipped by 0 bases and J by 9 bases; unmatched bases: 20. DNA of the CDR3: TGCGCCAGCAGCCAAGATCTGGTAAGGGGGCCCGAATCCATCGGGCCCCAGCATTTT. As protein: CASSQDLVRGPESIGPQHF.

The J gene is TRBJ2-3, the V gene TRBV5-1; D is unresolved. Trimming took off 4 bases at V and 2 bases at J, with 14 bases between the two ends. CDR1 and CDR2 from the germline V gene are SGHRS and YFSETQ. This CDR3 region has 15 residues. As DNA, the CDR3 is TGCGCCAGCAGCCCAGATTCATATAACACAGATACGCAGTATTTT. Translating it yields CASSPDSYNTDTQYF.

Worth noting for this clone: Lacking the conserved final phenylalanine or tryptophan, this CDR3 likely reflects a read error. The limits of the CDR3 on the DNA are not certain, so only TCRdb's listed CDR3 is given. The chain has TRBV28 and TRBJ2-7; TRBD2 reflects the table's D call only, with no check against the DNA. Germline V gives CDR1 MDHEN, CDR2 SYDVKM. The CDR3 region is 12 residues in length, termini included. CDR3 protein: CASSFPSPGGAI.

The chain uses TRBV5-4 and TRBJ1-2; TRBD1 matches at 9 bases. CDR1 and CDR2 (germline): SGHNT, YYREEE (reference sequence). This CDR3 has 12 amino acids. The ends lost 2 bases at V and 8 bases at J; junction bases unmatched: 1. The chain's CDR3 is CASSLDRGGYTF. As DNA, the CDR3 is TGTGCCAGCAGCTTAGACAGGGGGGGCTACACCTTC.